This T cell receptor (beta chain) was recovered during a study of T cell repertoires in cytomegalovirus infection. TCRdb reprocessed the reads with MiXCR, giving one entry per CDR3 protein. The sample has around 740,000 distinct CDR3 sequences, 35% to 40% seen once. The CDR3 spans 12 residues. Trimming took off 6 bases at V and 9 bases at J, with 9 bases between the two ends. Germline V gene sequence: CDR1 LNHDA, CDR2 SQIVND (reference sequence). This clonotype was seen more than once but under ten times. This receptor was identified in a human donor in good health (CMV status not recorded). Some clones in this sample may be carry-over from other donors' samples. The chain links TRBV19 to TRBJ1-6; D is ambiguous. Sequencing used PBMCs. CDR3 sequence reads: CASRLRSSPLHF. As DNA, the CDR3 is TGTGCCAGTAGGCTACGGAGTTCACCCCTCCACTTT.